The 23 T cell receptor beta chains listed next were all sequenced from one sample in a study of CD8 T cells in ankylosing spondylitis. TCRdb reanalysed the 5' RACE reads using MiXCR and keeps one entry per CDR3 protein. The sample lists over 30,000 distinct CDR3 sequences, approximately 17% occurring once. The specimen sequenced was blood. The origin of the receptors is a male donor with ankylosing spondylitis or in good health (not recorded which).

The chain combines TRBV5-1 with TRBJ2-5, with 7 bases identical to TRBD2. This CDR3 comprises 15 residues. Germline CDR1 SGHRS, CDR2 YFSETQ. V was pared by 4 bases and J by 1 base, with 7 bases of the junction left unmatched. Here the CDR3 reads CASSPRLAGQETQYF. For the CDR3, the DNA is TGCGCCAGCAGCCCCCGACTAGCAGGCCAAGAGACCCAGTACTTC. The full variable domain, with the rest looked up from reference TRBV5-1 and TRBJ2-5, is KAGVTQTPRYLIKTRGQQVTLSCSPISGHRSVSWYQQTPGQGLQFLFEYFSETQRNKGNFPGRFSGRQFSNSRSEMNVSTLELGDSALYLCASSPRLAGQETQYFGPGTRLLVL.

This clonotype was seen many times. The gene calls are TRBV7-2 and TRBJ2-7; tentative D call: TRBD1 (5 bases). V was clipped by 4 bases and J by 2 bases, with 12 bases between them. The CDR3 loop spans 14 amino acids. CDR1 and CDR2 from the germline V gene are SGHTA and FQGNSA. Here the CDR3 reads CASSSRAGTYEQYF. The CDR3 DNA follows: TGTGCCAGCAGCTCCCGGGCAGGGACCTACGAGCAGTACTTC.

The genes are TRBV30 and TRBJ2-1; unclear D gene. The germline V and J ends were trimmed by 3 bases and 6 bases, with 9 bases remaining between them. This CDR3 is 12 amino acids long. Germline CDR1 is GTSNPN and CDR2 is SVGIG (reference sequence). CDR3 coding DNA: TGTGCCTGGAGCCGACGCTCCAATGAGCAGTTCTTC. Translated, it gives CAWSRRSNEQFF.

The V gene is TRBV6-6, the J gene TRBJ2-3, with TRBD2 as a possible D gene (6 bases). V lost 6 bases and J 6 bases, leaving 19 bases between the germline ends. The CDR3 is made up of 15 amino acids. CDR1 is MNHNY, CDR2 SVGAGI, per germline (reference sequence). The CDR3 coding sequence is TGTGCCAGCAGCCCAGGCGGGGATGATTACGATACGCAGTATTTT. It is translated as CASSPGGDDYDTQYF.

The sample holds a few counts of this clonotype. The CDR3 loop is CASSLWDTQYF. The CDR3 coding sequence is TGTGCCAGTTCCTTATGGGATACGCAGTATTTT. J is TRBJ2-3 and V is TRBV6-5; no reliable D call. In germline, CDR1 is MNHEY, CDR2 SVGAGI. With 9 bases removed from V and 6 bases from J, the gap between germline ends came to 10 bases. The CDR3 runs 11 residues.

The sample holds a few counts of this clonotype. The chain combines TRBV2 with TRBJ2-3, with D tentatively TRBD1 or TRBD2 (6 bases each). V was pared by 7 bases and J by 2 bases, with 10 bases between. Germline V gene sequence: CDR1 SNHLY, CDR2 FYNNEI. The CDR3 runs to 13 residues. This CDR3 is CASIGGLTDTQYF. The CDR3 nucleotides are TGTGCCAGCATAGGGGGGCTCACAGATACGCAGTATTTT.

This clonotype has more than one count but fewer than ten. The chain couples TRBV2 to TRBJ2-2; no clear D gene. V dropped 4 bases and J dropped 2 bases, with 11 bases sitting between them. The CDR3 contains 15 residues. CDR1 is SNHLY and CDR2 is FYNNEI in the germline V gene. The CDR3 here is CASSVRQINTGELFF. Written as DNA, the CDR3 is TGTGCCAGCAGTGTAAGGCAGATTAACACCGGGGAGCTGTTTTTT. The full variable domain, in which reference TRBV2 and TRBJ2-2 provide the parts outside the CDR3, is EPEVTQTPSHQVTQMGQEVILRCVPISNHLYFYWYRQILGQKVEFLVSFYNNEISEKSEIFDDQFSVERPDGSNFTLKIRSTKLEDSAMYFCASSVRQINTGELFFGEGSRLTVL.

The rearrangement uses TRBV21-1 and TRBJ2-1; TRBD1 is taken as the D call from the table, unchecked against the DNA. TRBV21-1 is labeled a pseudogene. This CDR3 has 13 residues. The CDR3 DNA sequence: TGTGCCAGCAGCTTGGGGTTTAGGTCAGGGTGCCTCTTC. Amino acids: CASSLGFRSGCLF.

V and J are TRBV7-6 and TRBJ2-3, with D unresolved. Trimming pared 0 bases from V and 3 bases from J, leaving 10 bases between. Germline values: CDR1 SGHVS, CDR2 FNYEAQ. The CDR3 runs to 15 residues. The CDR3: CASSLAHSGTDTQYF. Written as DNA, the CDR3 is TGTGCCAGCAGCTTAGCGCATTCGGGTACAGATACGCAGTATTTT.

This clonotype was recorded a few times. The chain couples TRBV24-1 to TRBJ2-1; D remains ambiguous. V lost 0 bases to trimming and J lost 0 bases, with 5 bases between them. The germline CDR1 and CDR2 sequences are KGHDR and SFDVKD. This CDR3 has 15 residues. This chain's CDR3 is CATSDLGDSYNEQFF. The CDR3 DNA sequence: TGTGCCACCAGTGATTTGGGGGACTCCTACAATGAGCAGTTCTTC.

This clonotype was detected ten times or more. The V and J genes are TRBV25-1 and TRBJ2-3; 8 bases align to TRBD2. Germline-derived CDR1 and CDR2 are MGHDK and SYGVNS. After removal of 7 bases from V and 0 bases from J, the junction contained 3 bases not matched to a gene. This CDR3 contains 14 residues. The CDR3 nucleotides read TGTGCCAGCACGCGGGGGGTCAGCACAGATACGCAGTATTTT. This encodes CASTRGVSTDTQYF.

This rearrangement joins TRBV20-1 to TRBJ1-1, with D possibly being TRBD1 (5 bases). The CDR3 consists of 11 residues. Trimming took off 6 bases at V and 12 bases at J, with 17 bases between the two ends. In germline, CDR1 is DFQATT, CDR2 SNEGSKA (reference sequence). CDR3 amino acids: CSASLGGTTFF. The CDR3 DNA is TGCAGTGCATCTCTGGGAGGGACGACTTTCTTT.

This clonotype was detected only a few times. This sequence joins TRBV7-9 and TRBJ1-1, with D possibly being TRBD1 (6 bases). From germline, CDR1 is SEHNR and CDR2 FQNEAQ (reference sequence). CDR3 size: 13 residues. V lost 5 bases, J lost 4 bases, and 11 bases lay in between. CDR3 in amino acids: CASSLTGSTEAFF. Here the CDR3 DNA reads TGTGCCAGCAGCCTTACAGGGAGCACTGAAGCTTTCTTT. Filled out from reference TRBV7-9 and TRBJ1-1, the complete variable domain reads DTGVSQNPRHKITKRGQNVTFRCDPISEHNRLYWYRQTLGQGPEFLTYFQNEAQLEKSRLLSDRFSAERPKGSFSTLEIQRTEQGDSAMYLCASSLTGSTEAFFGQGTRLTVV.

This clonotype was detected a few times. V is TRBV7-2 and J is TRBJ2-5; 9 positions agree with TRBD1. Germline V lookup: CDR1 SGHTA, CDR2 FQGNSA. The CDR3 spans 14 residues. The J segment lost 1 base and the V segment lost 6 bases, leaving 3 bases of the junction unmatched. Here the CDR3 reads CASRMDRGQETQYF. The CDR3 bases are TGTGCCAGCAGAATGGACAGGGGCCAAGAGACCCAGTACTTC.

V is TRBV6-6 and J is TRBJ1-5; the D gene is possibly TRBD1 (6 bases). CDR1 MNHNY and CDR2 SVGAGI come from the germline V gene (reference sequence). V lost 6 bases, J lost 3 bases, and 12 bases lay in between. This CDR3 spans 14 amino acids. The CDR3 loop is CASSDRTANQPQHF. The CDR3 bases are TGTGCCAGCAGCGACAGGACCGCCAATCAGCCCCAGCATTTT.

This chain connects TRBV24-1 to TRBJ1-2; 7 positions match TRBD1. The CDR3 is 13 residues long. V was clipped by 3 bases and J by 8 bases; unmatched bases: 5. Germline loops: CDR1 KGHDR, CDR2 SFDVKD. This CDR3 reads CATSDNRGQGYTF. DNA of the CDR3: TGTGCCACCAGTGATAACAGGGGCCAAGGCTACACCTTC.

This clonotype was detected only a few times. This chain joins TRBV5-1 and TRBJ2-3; the D gene is possibly TRBD1 (6 bases). V lost 2 bases, J lost 0 bases, and 13 bases lay in between. This CDR3 contains 16 residues. Germline loops: CDR1 SGHRS, CDR2 YFSETQ. CDR3 loop: CASSFRGTPSTDTQYF. In nucleotides, the CDR3 is TGCGCCAGCAGCTTTAGGGGGACCCCTAGCACAGATACGCAGTATTTT.

V is TRBV4-3 and J is TRBJ1-1, with no clear D. CDR1 and CDR2 (germline): LGHNA, YSLEER. The CDR3 has 14 amino acids. V lost 1 base to trimming and J lost 0 bases, with 6 bases between them. The DNA of the CDR3 is TGCGCCAGCAGCCAAGTTCTCATGAACACTGAAGCTTTCTTT. Its protein product is CASSQVLMNTEAFF.

This chain links TRBV7-9 with TRBJ2-7; D is perhaps TRBD1 (6 bases). The CDR3 has 16 amino acids. V lost 0 bases and J lost 2, with 14 bases in between. Germline V gene sequence: CDR1 SEHNR, CDR2 FQNEAQ (reference sequence). The CDR3 loop reads CASSLAVAGTTYEQYF. The CDR3 DNA reads as TGTGCCAGCAGCTTAGCTGTCGCAGGGACAACCTACGAGCAGTACTTC.

The chain combines TRBV4-3 with TRBJ2-1; tentatively, D is TRBD2 (5 bases). The germline V and J ends were trimmed by 1 base and 12 bases, with 13 bases remaining between them. Per the germline V gene, CDR1 is LGHNA and CDR2 is YSLEER. There are 13 residues in the CDR3. The CDR3 region has the DNA TGCGCCAGCAGCCAAGTAGGAGGTCTTGGGCAGTTCTTC. Translated, it gives CASSQVGGLGQFF.

The sample holds many counts of this clonotype. This rearrangement joins TRBV6-6 to TRBJ2-2; D not resolved. Germline loops: CDR1 MNHNY, CDR2 SVGAGI (reference sequence). The CDR3 loop spans 13 amino acids. V was clipped by 1 base and J by 4 bases, with 4 bases between them. CDR3: CASSYFGTGELFF. The CDR3 coding sequence is TGTGCCAGCAGTTACTTCGGCACCGGGGAGCTGTTTTTT.

This sequence joins TRBV6-5 and TRBJ2-2; D not certain. This CDR3 spans 15 amino acids. Deletions cut 6 bases from V and 1 base from J, with 12 bases between. Germline V CDR1 and CDR2: MNHEY, SVGAGI. The CDR3 DNA reads as TGTGCCAGCAGCCCTTTTTGGGAGAACACCGGGGAGCTGTTTTTT. Residues: CASSPFWENTGELFF.

The V and J genes are TRBV11-1 and TRBJ2-4; D not resolved. Germline loops: CDR1 SGHAT, CDR2 FQDESV (reference sequence). This CDR3 has 16 amino acids. Between the trimmed V and J ends, which lost 11 bases and 1 base, there was a span of 21 bases. The CDR3 reads CAGINRIYPAKNIQYF. The DNA of the CDR3 is TGTGCCGGAATTAATAGGATCTACCCGGCCAAAAACATTCAGTACTTC.